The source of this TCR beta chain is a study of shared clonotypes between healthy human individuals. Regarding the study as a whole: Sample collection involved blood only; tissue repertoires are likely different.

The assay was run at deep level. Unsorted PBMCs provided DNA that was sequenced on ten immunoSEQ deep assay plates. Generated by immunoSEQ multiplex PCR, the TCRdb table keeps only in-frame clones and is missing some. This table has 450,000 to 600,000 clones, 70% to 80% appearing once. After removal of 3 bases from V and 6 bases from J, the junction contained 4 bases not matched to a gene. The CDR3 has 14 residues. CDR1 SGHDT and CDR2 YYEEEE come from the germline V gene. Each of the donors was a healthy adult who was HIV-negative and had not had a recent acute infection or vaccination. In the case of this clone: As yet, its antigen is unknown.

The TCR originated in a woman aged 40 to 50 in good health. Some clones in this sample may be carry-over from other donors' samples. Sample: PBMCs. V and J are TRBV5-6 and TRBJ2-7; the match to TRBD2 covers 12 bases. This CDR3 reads CASSSMTSGSEQYF. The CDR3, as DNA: TGTGCCAGCAGCTCGATGACTAGCGGGAGCGAGCAGTACTTC.